This T cell receptor (beta chain) was documented in a study of blood T cell repertoires in COVID-19. Authors' methods: Reference gene primer amplification in the assay estimated nucleated cell counts. Data came from immunoSEQ multiplex PCR; TCRdb stores just in-frame clones and leaves some out. The V and J calls and clone size are taken from that table; D and trimming were inferred from the DNA. The sample includes 300,000 to 400,000 clones, approximately 88% of them seen just once. Seattle's enrolled individuals joined amid active infection and were then monitored longitudinally. After removal of 3 bases from V and 6 bases from J, the junction contained 8 bases not matched to a gene. The germline CDR1 and CDR2 sequences are LGHDT and YNNKEL (reference sequence). The CDR3 consists of 15 residues.

The sequence derives from a woman aged 30 to 39 with COVID-19, enrolled during active disease. The chain combines TRBV3-1 (or the pseudogene TRBV3-2) with TRBJ1-2, with TRBD1 matching 9 bases. The source material was peripheral blood. CDR3 sequence (DNA): TGTGCCAGCAGCCACTTGGACAGGGGCCATCATGGCTACACCTTC. Translation: CASSHLDRGHHGYTF.